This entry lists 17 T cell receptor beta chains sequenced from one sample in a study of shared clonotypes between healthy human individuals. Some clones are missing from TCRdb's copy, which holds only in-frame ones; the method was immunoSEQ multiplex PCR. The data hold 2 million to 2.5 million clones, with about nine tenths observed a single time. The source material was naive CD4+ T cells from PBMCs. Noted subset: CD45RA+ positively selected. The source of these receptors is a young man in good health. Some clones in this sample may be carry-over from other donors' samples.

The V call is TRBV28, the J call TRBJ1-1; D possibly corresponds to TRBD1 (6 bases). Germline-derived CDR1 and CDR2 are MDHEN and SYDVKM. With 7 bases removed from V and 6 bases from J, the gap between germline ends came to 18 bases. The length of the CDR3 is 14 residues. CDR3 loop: CASIPPRGVAEAFF. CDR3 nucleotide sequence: TGTGCCAGCATCCCCCCGAGGGGGGTGGCTGAAGCTTTCTTT.

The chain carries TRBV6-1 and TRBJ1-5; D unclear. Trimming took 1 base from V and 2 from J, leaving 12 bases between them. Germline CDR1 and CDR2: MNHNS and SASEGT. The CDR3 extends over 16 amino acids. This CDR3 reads CASSEEVGSGNQPQHF. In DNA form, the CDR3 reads TGTGCCAGCAGTGAAGAGGTAGGGAGCGGCAATCAGCCCCAGCATTTT.

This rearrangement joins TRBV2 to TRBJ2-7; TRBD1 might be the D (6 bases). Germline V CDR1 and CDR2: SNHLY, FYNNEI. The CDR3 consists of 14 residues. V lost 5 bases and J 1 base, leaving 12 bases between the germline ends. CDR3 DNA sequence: TGTGCCAGCAGTATAGAACAGGGATCCTACGAGCAGTACTTC. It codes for CASSIEQGSYEQYF.

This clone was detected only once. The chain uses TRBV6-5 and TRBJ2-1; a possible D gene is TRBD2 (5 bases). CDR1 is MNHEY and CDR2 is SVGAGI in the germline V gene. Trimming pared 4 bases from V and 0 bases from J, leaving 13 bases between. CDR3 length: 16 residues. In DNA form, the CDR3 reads TGTGCCAGCAGTTCACGACTGGGGAGCTCCTACAATGAGCAGTTCTTC. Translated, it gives CASSSRLGSSYNEQFF.

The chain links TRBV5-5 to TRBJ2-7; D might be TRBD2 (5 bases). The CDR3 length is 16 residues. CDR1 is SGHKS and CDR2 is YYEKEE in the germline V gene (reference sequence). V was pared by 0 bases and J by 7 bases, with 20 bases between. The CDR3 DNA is TGTGCCAGCAGCTTGGCCGTATCACAGCTCAGCGGAGAGCAGTACTTC. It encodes CASSLAVSQLSGEQYF. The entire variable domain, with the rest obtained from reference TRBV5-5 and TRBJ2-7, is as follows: DAGVTQSPTHLIKTRGQQVTLRCSPISGHKSVSWYQQVLGQGPQFIFQYYEKEERGRGNFPDRFSARQFPNYSSELNVNALLLGDSALYLCASSLAVSQLSGEQYFGPGTRLTVT.

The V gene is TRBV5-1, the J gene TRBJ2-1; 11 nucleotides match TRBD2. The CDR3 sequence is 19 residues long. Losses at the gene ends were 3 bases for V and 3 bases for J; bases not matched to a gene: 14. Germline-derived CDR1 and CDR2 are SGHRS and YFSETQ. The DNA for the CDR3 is TGCGCCAGCAGCTCCGACCCGGGACTAGCGGCTGACGGCTACAATGAGCAGTTCTTC. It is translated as CASSSDPGLAADGYNEQFF.

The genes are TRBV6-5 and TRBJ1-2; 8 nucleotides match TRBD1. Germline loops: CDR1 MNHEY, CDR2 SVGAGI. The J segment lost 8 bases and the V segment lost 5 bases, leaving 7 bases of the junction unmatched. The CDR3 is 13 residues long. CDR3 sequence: CASSDRGVGGYTF. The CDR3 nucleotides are TGTGCCAGCAGTGACAGGGGAGTCGGGGGCTACACCTTC.

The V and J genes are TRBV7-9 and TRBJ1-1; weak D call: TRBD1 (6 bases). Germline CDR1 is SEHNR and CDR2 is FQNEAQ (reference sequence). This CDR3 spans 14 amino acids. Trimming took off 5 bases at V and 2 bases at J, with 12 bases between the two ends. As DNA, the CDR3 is TGTGCCAGCAGCATCCGACAGGATAACACTGAAGCTTTCTTT. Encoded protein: CASSIRQDNTEAFF.

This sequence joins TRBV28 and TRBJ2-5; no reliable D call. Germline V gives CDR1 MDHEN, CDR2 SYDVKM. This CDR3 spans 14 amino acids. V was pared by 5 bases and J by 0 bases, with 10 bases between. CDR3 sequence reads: CASSTPLNQETQYF. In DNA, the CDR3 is TGTGCCAGCAGTACCCCCCTGAACCAAGAGACCCAGTACTTC.

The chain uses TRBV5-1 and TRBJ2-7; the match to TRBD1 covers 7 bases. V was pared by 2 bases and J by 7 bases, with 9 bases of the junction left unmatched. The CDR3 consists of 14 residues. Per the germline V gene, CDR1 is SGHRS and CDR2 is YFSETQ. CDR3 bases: TGCGCCAGCAGCTTAGCGGACAGGTTCGGAGAGCAGTACTTC. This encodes CASSLADRFGEQYF. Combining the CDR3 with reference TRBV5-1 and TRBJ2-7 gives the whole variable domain KAGVTQTPRYLIKTRGQQVTLSCSPISGHRSVSWYQQTPGQGLQFLFEYFSETQRNKGNFPGRFSGRQFSNSRSEMNVSTLELGDSALYLCASSLADRFGEQYFGPGTRLTVT.

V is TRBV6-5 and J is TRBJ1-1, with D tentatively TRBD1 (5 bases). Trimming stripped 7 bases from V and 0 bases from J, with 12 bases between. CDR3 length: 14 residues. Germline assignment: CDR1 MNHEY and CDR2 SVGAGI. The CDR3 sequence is CASNFGTLNTEAFF. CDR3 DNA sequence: TGTGCCAGCAACTTCGGGACCTTGAACACTGAAGCTTTCTTT.

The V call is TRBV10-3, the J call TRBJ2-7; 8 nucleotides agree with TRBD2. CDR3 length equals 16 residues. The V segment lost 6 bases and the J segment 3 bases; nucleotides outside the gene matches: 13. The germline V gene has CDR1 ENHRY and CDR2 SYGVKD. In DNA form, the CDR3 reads TGTGCCATCAGGGATCGAGTAGCGGGGAAGGACTACGAGCAGTACTTC. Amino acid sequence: CAIRDRVAGKDYEQYF.

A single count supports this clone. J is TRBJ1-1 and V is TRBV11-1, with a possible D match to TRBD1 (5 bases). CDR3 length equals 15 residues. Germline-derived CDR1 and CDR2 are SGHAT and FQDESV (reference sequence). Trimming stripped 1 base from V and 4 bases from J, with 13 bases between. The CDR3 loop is CASSLVQGRATEAFF. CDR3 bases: TGTGCCAGCAGCTTAGTCCAGGGTAGGGCCACTGAAGCTTTCTTT.

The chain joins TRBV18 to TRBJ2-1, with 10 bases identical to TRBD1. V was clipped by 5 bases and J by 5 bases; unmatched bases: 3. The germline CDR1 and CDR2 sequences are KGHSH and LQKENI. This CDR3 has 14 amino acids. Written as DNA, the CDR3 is TGTGCCAGCTCATATGGGACAGGGGACAATGAGCAGTTCTTC. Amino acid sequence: CASSYGTGDNEQFF.

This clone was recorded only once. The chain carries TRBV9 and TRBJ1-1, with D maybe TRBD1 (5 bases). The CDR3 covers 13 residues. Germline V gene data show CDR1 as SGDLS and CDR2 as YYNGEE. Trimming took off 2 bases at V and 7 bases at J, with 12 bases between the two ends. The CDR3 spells CASSVGLGGEAFF. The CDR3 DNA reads TGTGCCAGCAGCGTTGGGTTGGGGGGTGAAGCTTTCTTT.

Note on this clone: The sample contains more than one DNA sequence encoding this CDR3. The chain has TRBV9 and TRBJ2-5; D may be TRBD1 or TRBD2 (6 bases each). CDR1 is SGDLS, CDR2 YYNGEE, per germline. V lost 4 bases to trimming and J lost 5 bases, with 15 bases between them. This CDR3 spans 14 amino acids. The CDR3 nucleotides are TGTGCCAGCAGCCCTGGGGGCGGAGGGGAGACCCAGTACTTC. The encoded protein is CASSPGGGGETQYF.

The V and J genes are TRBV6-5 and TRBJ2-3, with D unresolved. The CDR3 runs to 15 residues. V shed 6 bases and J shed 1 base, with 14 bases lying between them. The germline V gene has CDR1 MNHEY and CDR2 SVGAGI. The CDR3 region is CASSPDWTGTDTQYF. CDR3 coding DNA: TGTGCCAGCAGCCCTGACTGGACGGGCACAGATACGCAGTATTTT.